Only a few counts were recorded for the clone carrying this TCR beta chain. The antigen remains unidentified. The sample originates from a study of response to subunit inactivated influenza vaccine. TCRdb re-derived calls from the RT-PCR reads in MiXCR, one entry per CDR3 protein. The sample consists of about 240,000 distinct CDR3 sequences, 12% of them appearing once. Points from the study as a whole: New T cells are recruited in small numbers by each seasonal influenza vaccination, according to the authors' suggestion.

Per the germline V gene, CDR1 is DFQATT and CDR2 is SNEGSKA (reference sequence). The V end lost 0 bases, the J end lost 0 bases, and 14 bases lay between the germline ends. This CDR3 comprises 17 residues. This TCR derives from a man aged 50-59 years who received an inactivated influenza vaccine. The sequencing here drew on non-naive T cells sorted from PBMCs, taken 14 to 15 days before vaccination. The chain joins TRBV20-1 to TRBJ1-4; D perhaps matches TRBD1 (5 bases). The CDR3 is CSARDSGGSATNEKLFF. The CDR3 DNA sequence: TGCAGTGCTAGAGATTCGGGGGGATCAGCAACTAATGAAAAACTGTTTTTT.